This is a list of T cell receptor beta chains from one sample in a study of brain T cells in children with intractable seizures. The data were produced by immunoSEQ multiplex PCR, yet TCRdb's version contains in-frame clones alone and is incomplete. The sample has 65,000 to 85,000 clones, 90% to 95% seen once; the top ten hold roughly 1.5%. Here the sequenced sample was peripheral blood, taken at surgery. Every receptor here comes from a boy under two years old with tuberous sclerosis and intractable seizures. Both conserved end residues are part of each CDR3. D genes are given only for firm matches. Rows give clone size only sometimes, using once, few, many, or a class for an expanded clone.

clone_size: .
d_call: .
v_call: TRBV7-8
j_call: TRBJ1-3
cdr3_aa: CASSLRDTYSGNTIYF
cdr3_nt: TGTGCCAGCAGCCTACGGGACACATACTCTGGAAACACCATATATTTT

clone_size: few
d_call: .
v_call: TRBV10-3
j_call: TRBJ2-7
cdr3_aa: CAISESQGQGTEQYF
cdr3_nt: TGTGCCATCAGTGAGTCGCAGGGCCAGGGTACCGAGCAGTACTTC

clone_size: .
d_call: .
v_call: TRBV9
j_call: TRBJ1-1
cdr3_aa: CASSVDIGRMNTEAFF
cdr3_nt: TGTGCCAGCAGCGTAGATATAGGTCGCATGAACACTGAAGCTTTCTTT

clone_size: .
d_call: TRBD2
v_call: TRBV12-5
j_call: TRBJ2-5
cdr3_aa: CASALGRERETQYF
cdr3_nt: TGTGCTAGTGCCTTGGGGCGGGAGAGGGAGACCCAGTACTTC

clone_size: .
d_call: .
v_call: TRBV5-5
j_call: TRBJ1-4
cdr3_aa: CASGGALGYEKLFF
cdr3_nt: TGTGCCAGCGGCGGGGCCCTGGGATATGAAAAACTGTTTTTT

clone_size: once
d_call: .
v_call: TRBV27
j_call: TRBJ1-6
cdr3_aa: CASSLSMAGLRNSPLHF
cdr3_nt: TGTGCCAGCAGTTTATCGATGGCAGGCCTACGGAATTCACCCCTCCACTTT

clone_size: .
d_call: TRBD1
v_call: TRBV7-2
j_call: TRBJ2-3
cdr3_aa: CASSSGAGGWNTQYF
cdr3_nt: TGTGCCAGCAGCTCAGGGGCAGGGGGCTGGAATACGCAGTATTTT

clone_size: .
d_call: .
v_call: TRBV5-6
j_call: TRBJ1-2
cdr3_aa: CASRGSYGYTF
cdr3_nt: TGTGCCAGCAGGGGTAGCTATGGCTACACCTTC

clone_size: .
d_call: .
v_call: TRBV19
j_call: TRBJ1-1
cdr3_aa: CASSMVLGGNTEAFF
cdr3_nt: TGTGCCAGTAGTATGGTTCTCGGGGGGAACACTGAAGCTTTCTTT

clone_size: .
d_call: .
v_call: TRBV7-2
j_call: TRBJ1-3
cdr3_aa: CASGTPRGNTIYF
cdr3_nt: TGTGCCAGCGGGACCCCCCGAGGAAACACCATATATTTT

clone_size: .
d_call: .
v_call: TRBV30
j_call: TRBJ1-2
cdr3_aa: CAWSVDGVF
cdr3_nt: TGTGCCTGGAGCGTTGACGGGGTCTTC

clone_size: .
d_call: .
v_call: TRBV3-1/TRBV3-2
j_call: TRBJ1-1
cdr3_aa: CASSPQGNTEAFF
cdr3_nt: TGTGCCAGCAGCCCCCAGGGAAACACTGAAGCTTTCTTT

clone_size: .
d_call: .
v_call: TRBV11-2
j_call: TRBJ2-2
cdr3_aa: CASSRRGAGTGELFF
cdr3_nt: TGTGCCAGCAGCCGCCGGGGGGCTGGGACCGGGGAGCTGTTTTTT

clone_size: .
d_call: .
v_call: TRBV4-1
j_call: TRBJ1-2
cdr3_aa: CASSQDSSYGYTF
cdr3_nt: TGCGCCAGCAGCCAAGATTCCAGCTATGGCTACACCTTC

clone_size: .
d_call: .
v_call: TRBV29-1
j_call: TRBJ1-2
cdr3_aa: CSVEGPYRGADYGYTF
cdr3_nt: TGCAGCGTTGAAGGTCCGTATAGGGGCGCGGACTATGGCTACACCTTC

clone_size: .
d_call: .
v_call: TRBV4-1
j_call: TRBJ2-7
cdr3_aa: CASSQEGGGLGFYEQYF
cdr3_nt: TGCGCCAGCAGCCAAGAGGGGGGTGGTCTCGGGTTCTACGAGCAGTACTTC

clone_size: .
d_call: TRBD2
v_call: TRBV2
j_call: TRBJ2-3
cdr3_aa: CASREREGSTDTQYF
cdr3_nt: TGTGCCAGCAGAGAGCGGGAGGGGAGCACAGATACGCAGTATTTT

clone_size: .
d_call: .
v_call: TRBV12-3/TRBV12-4
j_call: TRBJ1-5
cdr3_aa: CASSLGQPQHF
cdr3_nt: TGTGCCAGCAGTTTAGGACAGCCCCAGCATTTT

clone_size: .
d_call: TRBD1
v_call: TRBV6-1
j_call: TRBJ1-2
cdr3_aa: CASSELGTEGHYGYTF
cdr3_nt: TGTGCCAGCAGTGAACTTGGGACAGAGGGCCACTATGGCTACACCTTC

clone_size: .
d_call: .
v_call: TRBV27
j_call: TRBJ2-1
cdr3_aa: CASKPRDASSYNEQFF
cdr3_nt: TGTGCCAGCAAACCGCGGGACGCGAGCTCCTACAATGAGCAGTTCTTC

clone_size: .
d_call: TRBD2
v_call: TRBV4-1
j_call: TRBJ2-5
cdr3_aa: CASSRAGEETQYF
cdr3_nt: TGCGCCAGCAGCCGAGCGGGGGAAGAGACCCAGTACTTC

clone_size: .
d_call: .
v_call: TRBV28
j_call: TRBJ2-1
cdr3_aa: CASSYFRGAGEQFF
cdr3_nt: TGTGCCAGCAGTTATTTCAGGGGCGCGGGGGAGCAGTTCTTC

clone_size: .
d_call: TRBD1
v_call: TRBV11-2
j_call: TRBJ1-1
cdr3_aa: CASSKRGTGIDTEAFF
cdr3_nt: TGTGCCAGCAGCAAACGAGGGACAGGGATAGACACTGAAGCTTTCTTT

clone_size: .
d_call: TRBD2
v_call: TRBV19
j_call: TRBJ2-2
cdr3_aa: CASSMPSGTNTGELFF
cdr3_nt: TGTGCCAGTAGTATGCCTAGCGGAACGAACACCGGGGAGCTGTTTTTT

clone_size: .
d_call: .
v_call: TRBV13
j_call: TRBJ1-3
cdr3_aa: CASSPDSGNTIYF
cdr3_nt: TGTGCCAGCAGCCCCGACTCTGGAAACACCATATATTTT

clone_size: .
d_call: TRBD1
v_call: TRBV7-9
j_call: TRBJ1-1
cdr3_aa: CASSSPRDSATEAFF
cdr3_nt: TGTGCCAGCAGCTCCCCCCGGGACAGTGCCACTGAAGCTTTCTTT

clone_size: once
d_call: TRBD1
v_call: TRBV28
j_call: TRBJ1-1
cdr3_aa: CASKPPDRGYTEAFF
cdr3_nt: TGTGCCAGCAAACCTCCAGACAGGGGGTACACTGAAGCTTTCTTT

clone_size: .
d_call: .
v_call: TRBV3-1/TRBV3-2
j_call: TRBJ1-1
cdr3_aa: CASSQYIGGTEAFF
cdr3_nt: TGTGCCAGCAGCCAATACATAGGGGGCACTGAAGCTTTCTTT

clone_size: .
d_call: .
v_call: TRBV2
j_call: TRBJ1-6
cdr3_aa: CASNRVPGDNSPLHF
cdr3_nt: TGTGCCAGCAACCGAGTCCCCGGGGATAATTCACCCCTCCACTTT

clone_size: .
d_call: .
v_call: TRBV2
j_call: TRBJ2-3
cdr3_aa: CASNKYSTDTQYF
cdr3_nt: TGTGCCAGCAATAAGTATAGCACAGATACGCAGTATTTT

clone_size: .
d_call: TRBD2
v_call: TRBV29-1
j_call: TRBJ2-1
cdr3_aa: CSGSGGHLNEQFF
cdr3_nt: TGCAGCGGGAGCGGGGGTCACTTGAATGAGCAGTTCTTC

clone_size: once
d_call: TRBD1
v_call: TRBV3-1/TRBV3-2
j_call: TRBJ1-2
cdr3_aa: CASSRIGTEYGYTF
cdr3_nt: TGTGCCAGCAGCAGGATCGGGACAGAATATGGCTACACCTTC

clone_size: .
d_call: .
v_call: TRBV6-2/TRBV6-3
j_call: TRBJ2-1
cdr3_aa: CASSDISYNEQFF
cdr3_nt: TGTGCCAGCAGTGACATTTCCTACAATGAGCAGTTCTTC

clone_size: .
d_call: TRBD1
v_call: TRBV7-9
j_call: TRBJ1-1
cdr3_aa: CASSLAGQGEYTEAFF
cdr3_nt: TGTGCCAGCAGCTTAGCTGGGCAGGGGGAGTACACTGAAGCTTTCTTT

clone_size: .
d_call: .
v_call: TRBV19
j_call: TRBJ2-7
cdr3_aa: CATGAGVSYEQYF
cdr3_nt: TGTGCCACGGGGGCAGGGGTCTCCTACGAGCAGTACTTC

clone_size: .
d_call: .
v_call: TRBV7-9
j_call: TRBJ2-2
cdr3_aa: CASSPGSNTGELFF
cdr3_nt: TGTGCCAGCAGCCCCGGATCGAACACCGGGGAGCTGTTTTTT

clone_size: once
d_call: .
v_call: TRBV13
j_call: TRBJ1-3
cdr3_aa: CASSLEGGLSGNTIYF
cdr3_nt: TGTGCCAGCAGCTTAGAAGGGGGACTCTCTGGAAACACCATATATTTT

clone_size: .
d_call: TRBD2
v_call: TRBV6-2/TRBV6-3
j_call: TRBJ2-1
cdr3_aa: CASSYSFRSSGKENEQFF
cdr3_nt: TGTGCCAGCAGTTATTCTTTCCGGAGTAGCGGGAAGGAAAATGAGCAGTTCTTC

clone_size: .
d_call: TRBD2
v_call: TRBV2
j_call: TRBJ2-1
cdr3_aa: CASLAGKSYNEQFF
cdr3_nt: TGTGCCAGCCTAGCGGGAAAATCCTACAATGAGCAGTTCTTC

clone_size: .
d_call: TRBD2
v_call: TRBV2
j_call: TRBJ2-5
cdr3_aa: CASTISSGKETQYF
cdr3_nt: TGTGCCAGTACTATCTCTAGCGGGAAAGAGACCCAGTACTTC

clone_size: once
d_call: TRBD2
v_call: TRBV7-6
j_call: TRBJ2-7
cdr3_aa: CASSLAGGEWEQYF
cdr3_nt: TGTGCCAGCAGCTTAGCGGGGGGGGAGTGGGAGCAGTACTTC

clone_size: .
d_call: .
v_call: TRBV19
j_call: TRBJ1-1
cdr3_aa: CASSIEARGTEAFF
cdr3_nt: TGTGCCAGTAGTATAGAAGCGAGGGGCACTGAAGCTTTCTTT

clone_size: .
d_call: TRBD2
v_call: TRBV9
j_call: TRBJ2-5
cdr3_aa: CASSVGSGIKQTQYF
cdr3_nt: TGTGCCAGCAGCGTGGGTAGCGGGATAAAGCAGACCCAGTACTTC

clone_size: .
d_call: .
v_call: TRBV18
j_call: TRBJ2-5
cdr3_aa: CASSPKTQYF
cdr3_nt: TGTGCCAGCTCACCCAAGACCCAGTACTTC

clone_size: .
d_call: .
v_call: TRBV10-3
j_call: TRBJ2-7
cdr3_aa: CAISVGSSYGPYF
cdr3_nt: TGTGCCATCAGCGTAGGTTCAAGTTATGGTCCGTACTTC

clone_size: .
d_call: TRBD1
v_call: TRBV30
j_call: TRBJ2-3
cdr3_aa: CAWFPPLMGTGGDTQYF
cdr3_nt: TGTGCCTGGTTTCCTCCTTTAATGGGGACAGGGGGAGATACGCAGTATTTT

clone_size: once
d_call: TRBD1
v_call: TRBV7-6
j_call: TRBJ2-2
cdr3_aa: CASSLGTGGRFTGELFF
cdr3_nt: TGTGCCAGCAGCTTAGGGACAGGGGGCAGATTCACCGGGGAGCTGTTTTTT

clone_size: once
d_call: TRBD2
v_call: TRBV7-9
j_call: TRBJ2-3
cdr3_aa: CASSNRLAGSTDTQYF
cdr3_nt: TGTGCCAGCAGCAATAGACTAGCGGGAAGCACAGATACGCAGTATTTT

clone_size: .
d_call: .
v_call: TRBV12-3/TRBV12-4
j_call: TRBJ2-1
cdr3_aa: CASSVYNEQFF
cdr3_nt: TGTGCCAGCAGTGTATATAATGAGCAGTTCTTC

clone_size: .
d_call: .
v_call: TRBV19
j_call: TRBJ1-1
cdr3_aa: CASSTTGSLNTEAFF
cdr3_nt: TGTGCCAGTAGTACCACAGGGTCCTTGAACACTGAAGCTTTCTTT

clone_size: once
d_call: TRBD2
v_call: TRBV11-3
j_call: TRBJ2-1
cdr3_aa: CASSTVAGGPLSYNEQFF
cdr3_nt: TGTGCCAGCAGCACAGTAGCGGGAGGGCCCCTCTCCTACAATGAGCAGTTCTTC

clone_size: .
d_call: .
v_call: TRBV6-5
j_call: TRBJ1-5
cdr3_aa: CASRDDSYSNQPQHF
cdr3_nt: TGTGCCAGCAGGGACGACAGCTATAGCAATCAGCCCCAGCATTTT

clone_size: .
d_call: .
v_call: TRBV2
j_call: TRBJ2-3
cdr3_aa: CASRGSFLGDTQYF
cdr3_nt: TGTGCCAGCAGAGGGAGTTTTCTGGGAGATACGCAGTATTTT